This T cell receptor (beta chain) was captured in a study of PD-1 blockade in classical Hodgkin lymphoma. Whole-study results and caveats: The causes of the repertoire differences, possibly disease activity or prior therapy, remain undefined. Diversity in CD4+ TCRs, unlike that measured in CD8+ TCRs, had risen significantly by C4D1. Baseline TCR diversity was reportedly lower in newly diagnosed patients than healthy donors.

Measured with immunoSEQ multiplex PCR; TCRdb has only the in-frame clones, and not every one. This table holds 25,000 to 35,000 clones, 71% found once. In every patient, relapse followed autologous stem cell transplantation, while exposure to brentuximab vedotin differed. The CDR3 loop spans 13 amino acids. Per germline, CDR1 ENHRY and CDR2 SYGVKD. V gave up 5 bases and J gave up 3 bases, with 11 bases separating them. With respect to this clone: Its antigen is not identified.

The V and J genes are TRBV10-3 and TRBJ2-7; tentatively, D is TRBD1 (6 bases). This receptor was obtained from a human donor with classical Hodgkin lymphoma. The sequenced sample was peripheral blood mononuclear cells (PBMCs), obtained before the second cycle of nivolumab. CDR3 sequence: CAISPGTNYEQYF. The CDR3 bases are TGTGCCATCAGTCCCGGGACAAACTACGAGCAGTACTTC.